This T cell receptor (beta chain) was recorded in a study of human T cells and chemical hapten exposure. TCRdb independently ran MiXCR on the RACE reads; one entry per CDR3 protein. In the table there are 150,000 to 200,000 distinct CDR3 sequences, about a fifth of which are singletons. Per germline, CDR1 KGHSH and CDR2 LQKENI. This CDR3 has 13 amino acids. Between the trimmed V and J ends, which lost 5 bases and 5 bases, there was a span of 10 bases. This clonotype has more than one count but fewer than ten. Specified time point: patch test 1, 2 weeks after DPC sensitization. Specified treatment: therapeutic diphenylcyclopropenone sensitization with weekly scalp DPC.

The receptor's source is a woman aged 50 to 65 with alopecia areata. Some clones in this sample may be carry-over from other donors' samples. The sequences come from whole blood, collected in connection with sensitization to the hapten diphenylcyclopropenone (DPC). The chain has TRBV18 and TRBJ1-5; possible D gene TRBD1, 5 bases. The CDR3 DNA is TGTGCCAGCTCAGGGACCGCGGATCAGCCCCAGCATTTT. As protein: CASSGTADQPQHF.